This T cell receptor (beta chain) was documented in a study of T cell repertoires in cytomegalovirus infection. Study information: A matching HLA type, together with CMV infection, was signaled by public TCR beta signatures.

In TCRdb, the reads were re-called with MiXCR into one record per CDR3 protein. Of fewer than 550,000 distinct CDR3 sequences in the sample, roughly 29% were seen once. Germline V gene data show CDR1 as GTSNPN and CDR2 as SVGIG (reference sequence). Trimming removed 4 bases from V and 8 bases from J, with 11 bases in between. The CDR3 is 11 amino acids. This clonotype was counted only a few times. This TCR was recovered from a human donor in good health (CMV status not recorded). Some clones in this sample may be carry-over from other donors' samples. The genes are TRBV30 and TRBJ1-2, with D maybe TRBD1 (5 bases). The sequencing sample was made of PBMCs. The chain's CDR3 is CAWKTALGYTF. DNA of the CDR3: TGTGCCTGGAAGACAGCTCTAGGCTACACCTTC.